This T cell receptor (beta chain) comes out of a study of identical twins. Turning to this clonotype: Its specificity is unknown.

Overall study results and limits: One should note that invariant MAIT and iNKT cells could partly confound zero-insertion analyses. Sharing of beta out-of-frame sequences by twins showed a weaker excess. There were fewer insertions in abundant cord blood beta clonotypes, but memory repertoires showed no such pattern. With monozygotic twins, out-of-frame TCR alpha sharing exceeded what models estimated.

Losses at the gene ends were 4 bases for V and 6 bases for J; bases not matched to a gene: 2. CDR3 size: 12 residues. In germline, CDR1 is MGHDK, CDR2 SYGVNS. TCRdb ran MiXCR on the 5' RACE reads and lists one entry per CDR3 protein. The repertoire has 700,000 to 950,000 distinct CDR3 sequences, roughly an eighth of them found once; the top ten carry 1.5% to 2%. The sample also formed part of further work on yellow fever vaccine responses in identical twins.

The sample comprised PBMCs. The TCR originated in a woman under 30 in good health. The J gene is TRBJ1-2, the V gene TRBV25-1, with 7 bases aligning to TRBD1. CDR3 nucleotide sequence: TGTGCCAGCAGTGCCGACAGGGATGGCTACACCTTC. Translating it yields CASSADRDGYTF.